One and the same sample provided the 9 T cell receptor beta chains below, sequenced in a study of metastatic and nonmetastatic thyroid tumors. Every patient was untreated before thyroid surgery. Via MiXCR, TCRdb re-called the PCR reads. Of about 33,000 clones detected, around 17% appear once; the ten largest clones hold around 12%. Source material: blood. These receptors were collected from a male donor with papillary thyroid cancer or a benign thyroid nodule (not recorded which). Some clones in this sample may be carry-over from other donors' samples.

There are a few counts of this clone. The rearrangement links TRBV6-2 or TRBV6-3 to TRBJ2-5, with 7 positions matching TRBD1. The CDR3 extends over 15 amino acids. Looked up from germline, CDR1 is MNHEY and CDR2 is SVGEGT. Trimming at V came to 5 bases and at J to 1 base, leaving 7 bases not matched to a gene. Written as DNA, the CDR3 is TGTGCCAGCAGTACCCAAGGGACAGCCCAAGAGACCCAGTACTTC. It codes for CASSTQGTAQETQYF.

This clone is medium-sized (0.01 to 0.1%). V gene TRBV24-1 combines with J gene TRBJ1-2, with unresolved D. There are 16 residues in the CDR3. Trimming stripped 5 bases from V and 6 bases from J, with 21 bases between. The germline gives CDR1 KGHDR, CDR2 SFDVKD. The CDR3 DNA reads as TGTGCCACCAGTGCGTCGTGGGAGGAGCAGAGCCATGGCTACACCTTC. Protein sequence: CATSASWEEQSHGYTF.

This clone showed up just a few times. J is TRBJ1-6 and V is TRBV28; unclear D gene. The CDR3 is made up of 14 amino acids. V was pared by 5 bases and J by 6 bases, with 11 bases between. The germline CDR1 and CDR2 sequences are MDHEN and SYDVKM. CDR3 bases: TGTGCCAGCAGTGCACACAGTTCTAATTCACCCCTCCACTTT. Residues: CASSAHSSNSPLHF.

This clone was observed at least ten times. The chain uses TRBV18 and TRBJ2-2; TRBD2 matches at 9 bases. The V gene end was trimmed by 3 bases and the J gene end by 4 bases; junction bases not matched to a gene: 9. Per the germline V gene, CDR1 is KGHSH and CDR2 is LQKENI. The length of the CDR3 is 17 residues. CDR3 nucleotides: TGTGCCAGCTCACCGTCCGGGGTAGCGGGAGCCACCGGGGAGCTGTTTTTT. Translated, it gives CASSPSGVAGATGELFF.

Note on this clone: This sample includes further DNA sequences coding for the same CDR3. The chain joins TRBV3-1 to TRBJ2-4; D is unresolved. The ends were cut back, 0 bases at V and 7 bases at J, with 10 bases in the middle. The CDR3 extends over 14 amino acids. CDR1 is LGHDT and CDR2 is YNNKEL in the germline V gene (reference sequence). This CDR3 is CASSQEERFNIQYF. The CDR3 nucleotides are TGTGCCAGCAGCCAAGAGGAAAGGTTCAACATTCAGTACTTC.

This clone was counted many times. The junction and the germline gene differ at one end; a read error may be behind it. The chain employs TRBV28 and TRBJ2-7, with D maybe TRBD2 (6 bases). The CDR3 sequence is 13 residues long. Germline CDR1 and CDR2: MDHEN and SYDVKM. CDR3 nucleotides: TGTGCCAGCAGTTTGGGGGACTTGAGACAGATCTCTTTC. It codes for CASSLGDLRQISF.

This clone was counted at least ten times. DNA for the CDR3: TGCAGCGCGGACAGCATCTATGGCTACACCTTC. Translation: CSADSIYGYTF. This chain links TRBV29-1 with TRBJ1-2; a weak D match, TRBD1 (6 bases). Trimming removed 7 bases at V and 4 bases at J, with 10 bases between. Per germline, CDR1 SQVTM and CDR2 ANQGSEA. The CDR3 runs to 11 residues.

V usage is TRBV20-1 and J usage is TRBJ2-5, with D possibly TRBD2 on 6 matching bases. This CDR3 region has 17 residues. Deletions cut 1 base from V and 2 bases from J, with 20 bases between. Germline values: CDR1 DFQATT, CDR2 SNEGSKA (reference sequence). CDR3 region: CSARAPRVLAIQETQYF. For the CDR3, the DNA is TGCAGTGCTAGAGCACCCCGCGTTCTAGCGATACAAGAGACCCAGTACTTC.

This clone occurred many times. V usage is TRBV4-2 and J usage is TRBJ1-2; D is unclear. V lost 0 bases and J 0 bases, leaving 2 bases between the germline ends. This CDR3 has 13 amino acids. Germline V gene lookup returns CDR1 LGHNA and CDR2 YNFKEQ. The CDR3 nucleotides read TGTGCCAGCAGCCAAGATACTAACTATGGCTACACCTTC. It is translated as CASSQDTNYGYTF.